What follows describes a single T cell receptor beta chain. What it recognizes is unknown. Assay used: immunoSEQ multiplex PCR; TCRdb lists only in-frame clones, some missing. The repertoire holds about 120,000 clones, approximately 91% seen once, with roughly 4.7% in the top ten. CDR1 is SGHVS and CDR2 is FQNEAQ in the germline V gene. This CDR3 has 13 residues. Deletions cut 5 bases from V and 4 bases from J, with 11 bases between. The sample belongs to a study of T cell responses to AZD1222 COVID-19 vaccine. Overall study findings and caveats: Dominant at 160-218 and 743-854, vaccine-associated CD4 TCRs also spanned spike. Targets within unmutated variant regions were reportedly found for nearly half of spike-specific TCRs. Baseline serology detected seropositivity in only 6 or 7 AZD1222 recipients. Repertoire sampling happened only post peak T cell response.

This specimen was peripheral blood, taken on day 0 of AZD1222 vaccination. The chain carries TRBV7-8 and TRBJ1-2; D is possibly TRBD1 (5 bases). The source of this sequence is an adult in good health. The CDR3 spells CASSRRGGYGYTF. The DNA for the CDR3 is TGTGCCAGCAGCCGGCGGGGGGGCTATGGCTACACCTTC.